Listed below are T cell receptor beta chains from one sample, sequenced in a study of pediatric ulcerative colitis. Libraries were prepared by immunoSEQ multiplex PCR; TCRdb keeps only in-frame clonotypes and omits some of them. This table has approximately 15,000 clones, roughly 70% appearing once. The material sequenced was gut tissue. The receptors stem from a girl aged 5-17 years with moderate ulcerative colitis. Both conserved end residues are part of each CDR3. D genes are given only for firm matches. Rows may omit the clone size; those that give it use once, few, many or a size class.

D,size,J,V,CDR3,DNA
TRBD1,few,TRBJ2-5,TRBV19,CASSIGRGRRGLQETQYF,TGTGCCAGTAGTATCGGCAGGGGGCGCCGCGGGCTACAAGAGACCCAGTACTTC
-,once,TRBJ1-1,TRBV14,CASSQGTVNTEAFF,TGTGCCAGCAGCCAAGGGACAGTCAACACTGAAGCTTTCTTT
TRBD2,-,TRBJ2-5,TRBV30,CAWSRTSGREETQYF,TGTGCCTGGAGTCGGACTAGCGGGAGGGAAGAGACCCAGTACTTC
-,-,TRBJ1-2,TRBV29-1,CSVVVQGADGYTF,TGCAGCGTTGTAGTGCAGGGCGCGGATGGCTACACCTTC
-,-,TRBJ1-2,TRBV2,CASSEGRAGGYTF,TGTGCCAGCAGTGAAGGCAGGGCGGGTGGCTACACCTTC
-,-,TRBJ1-2,TRBV2,CASSDLGRETYGYTF,TGTGCCAGCAGTGACTTGGGCAGGGAAACCTATGGCTACACCTTC
-,-,TRBJ2-7,TRBV5-1,CASSLGGTESYEQYF,TGCGCCAGCAGCTTGGGGGGGACGGAGTCCTACGAGCAGTACTTC
-,-,TRBJ1-2,TRBV28,CASSPQGHYGYTF,TGTGCCAGCAGCCCTCAGGGGCACTATGGCTACACCTTC
-,few,TRBJ1-1,TRBV7-9,CASSLGFRNTEAFF,TGTGCCAGCAGCTTAGGGTTTCGGAACACTGAAGCTTTCTTT
-,-,TRBJ1-5,TRBV4-1,CASSQDLGGRGQPQHF,TGCGCCAGCAGCCAAGATCTGGGGGGGCGCGGTCAGCCCCAGCATTTT
-,-,TRBJ1-4,TRBV6-5,CASSYSFTGPEKLFF,TGTGCCAGCAGTTACTCTTTTACAGGGCCTGAAAAACTGTTTTTT
TRBD1,once,TRBJ1-2,TRBV4-1,CASSLTGERGYTF,TGCGCCAGCAGCCTGACAGGGGAGCGGGGCTACACCTTC
TRBD2,-,TRBJ2-1,TRBV6-5,CASSYSAGVLEQFF,TGTGCCAGCAGTTACTCGGCGGGAGTGCTTGAGCAGTTCTTC
-,-,TRBJ1-2,TRBV11-2,CASSLEAGFYGYTF,TGTGCCAGCAGCTTAGAGGCGGGGTTCTATGGCTACACCTTC
TRBD1,-,TRBJ2-1,TRBV5-4,CASSLRQGAENEQFF,TGTGCCAGCAGCTTGAGACAGGGGGCGGAGAATGAGCAGTTCTTC
TRBD2,-,TRBJ2-1,TRBV29-1,CSVEDRLAGVGDEQFF,TGCAGCGTTGAAGACCGCCTAGCGGGAGTGGGTGATGAGCAGTTCTTC
TRBD1,-,TRBJ2-7,TRBV6-5,CASSEDRGRGEQYF,TGTGCCAGCAGTGAAGACAGGGGGCGCGGCGAGCAGTACTTC
-,-,TRBJ1-2,TRBV28,CASSRPPNYGYTF,TGTGCCAGCAGCCGTCCACCTAACTATGGCTACACCTTC
-,-,TRBJ2-1,TRBV27,CASSLSLGHNEQFF,TGTGCCAGCAGTTTATCCCTTGGGCACAATGAGCAGTTCTTC
TRBD2,-,TRBJ2-1,TRBV10-3,CAISVGGNEQFF,TGTGCCATCAGTGTGGGGGGGAATGAGCAGTTCTTC
-,-,TRBJ2-7,TRBV13,CASSSRSGALEYEQYF,TGTGCCAGCAGCTCAAGGTCAGGGGCCCTAGAGTACGAGCAGTACTTC
-,-,TRBJ2-1,TRBV5-1,CASSLVGGQGARNEQFF,TGCGCCAGCAGCTTGGTGGGAGGGCAGGGGGCGAGGAATGAGCAGTTCTTC
-,-,TRBJ2-3,TRBV5-1,CASSPGDANTDTQYF,TGCGCCAGCAGCCCGGGGGATGCGAACACAGATACGCAGTATTTT
-,-,TRBJ2-5,TRBV7-9,CASSFLRHQETQYF,TGTGCCAGCAGCTTTTTACGGCACCAAGAGACCCAGTACTTC
-,-,TRBJ2-7,TRBV7-2,CASSPTGWAYEQYF,TGTGCCAGCAGCCCGACGGGTTGGGCCTACGAGCAGTACTTC
-,-,TRBJ2-3,TRBV10-3,CATRQTGLRRTDTQYF,TGTGCCACCCGCCAGACCGGGCTTAGGCGCACAGATACGCAGTATTTT
-,-,TRBJ2-1,TRBV7-9,CASSLTGAGSYNEQFF,TGTGCCAGCAGCTTAACGGGTGCAGGCTCCTACAATGAGCAGTTCTTC
-,-,TRBJ1-1,TRBV19,CASREVGMSTEAFF,TGTGCCAGTAGAGAAGTCGGGATGAGCACTGAAGCTTTCTTT
TRBD2,few,TRBJ2-1,TRBV2,CASRRTSGIYNEQFF,TGTGCCAGCAGGCGGACTAGCGGGATCTACAATGAGCAGTTCTTC
TRBD1,-,TRBJ1-2,TRBV18,CASSPRQGKEDGYTF,TGTGCCAGCTCACCAAGACAGGGCAAGGAGGATGGCTACACCTTC
-,-,TRBJ2-7,TRBV6-1,CASTKGREQYF,TGTGCCAGCACCAAAGGGAGGGAGCAGTACTTC
TRBD2,-,TRBJ2-5,TRBV5-1,CASSLAVSGGRETQYF,TGCGCCAGCAGCTTGGCTGTTAGCGGGGGCCGAGAGACCCAGTACTTC
-,once,TRBJ1-5,TRBV4-1,CASSHGSPGYHQPQHF,TGCGCCAGCAGCCATGGATCCCCAGGGTATCATCAGCCCCAGCATTTT
-,-,TRBJ2-7,TRBV6-5,CASSYSMGERSYEQYF,TGTGCCAGCAGTTACTCGATGGGGGAGCGCTCCTACGAGCAGTACTTC
-,few,TRBJ2-2,TRBV7-2,CASSSRGRTGELFF,TGTGCCAGCAGCTCCCGGGGGAGGACCGGGGAGCTGTTTTTT
-,-,TRBJ2-1,TRBV21-1,CASSPQRLAGGSSYNEQFF,TGTGCCAGCAGCCCCCAAAGACTAGCGGGGGGATCGTCCTACAATGAGCAGTTCTTC
TRBD2,few,TRBJ2-5,TRBV2,CASTRTSGETQYF,TGTGCCAGCACCAGGACTAGCGGTGAGACCCAGTACTTC
-,-,TRBJ2-3,TRBV5-5,CASTATDTQYF,TGTGCCAGCACTGCCACAGATACGCAGTATTTT
TRBD1,-,TRBJ2-1,TRBV7-9,CASSSRKGAGYNEQFF,TGTGCCAGCAGTTCCCGGAAGGGGGCTGGCTACAATGAGCAGTTCTTC
-,-,TRBJ2-5,TRBV7-2,CASSKLGTGQETQYF,TGTGCCAGCAGCAAACTCGGGACGGGCCAAGAGACCCAGTACTTC
-,-,TRBJ2-5,TRBV5-1,CASSLEGEETQYF,TGCGCCAGCAGCTTGGAAGGGGAGGAGACCCAGTACTTC
-,-,TRBJ2-4,TRBV29-1,CSVAQSYVKNIQYF,TGCAGCGTCGCCCAGTCCTACGTCAAAAACATTCAGTACTTC
-,-,TRBJ1-2,TRBV5-4,CASTGGGEKSYGYTF,TGTGCCAGCACCGGAGGGGGAGAAAAATCCTATGGCTACACCTTC
TRBD2,-,TRBJ2-1,TRBV5-1,CASSGGTSGGAYEQFF,TGCGCCAGCAGCGGAGGGACTAGCGGGGGGGCGTATGAGCAGTTCTTC
TRBD2,-,TRBJ2-3,TRBV18,CASSPGLAGTDTQYF,TGTGCCAGCTCACCTGGGCTAGCGGGCACAGATACGCAGTATTTT
-,-,TRBJ2-3,TRBV6-6,CASSYSAGSTDTQYF,TGTGCCAGCAGTTACTCTGCGGGTAGCACAGATACGCAGTATTTT
-,-,TRBJ2-2,TRBV18,CASSPQWGANTGELFF,TGTGCCAGCTCACCCCAATGGGGGGCGAACACCGGGGAGCTGTTTTTT
-,-,TRBJ1-1,TRBV30,CAWSVLEAAEAFF,TGTGCCTGGAGTGTACTTGAAGCGGCTGAAGCTTTCTTT
-,few,TRBJ1-2,TRBV5-4,CASSLSKGEDYGYTF,TGTGCCAGCAGCTTGAGTAAGGGAGAGGACTATGGCTACACCTTC
-,-,TRBJ2-7,TRBV28,CASSLSREQYF,TGTGCCAGCAGTTTATCCCGCGAGCAGTACTTC
TRBD1,-,TRBJ2-7,TRBV6-6,CASVPFQGAREQYF,TGTGCCAGCGTACCGTTTCAGGGGGCGCGGGAGCAGTACTTC
-,-,TRBJ1-1,TRBV28,CASSLYHKAFF,TGTGCCAGCAGTTTATACCATAAAGCTTTCTTT
TRBD2,-,TRBJ2-4,TRBV18,CASSPGLGGGNIQYF,TGTGCCAGCTCACCAGGACTAGGTGGGGGTAACATTCAGTACTTC
TRBD1,few,TRBJ2-2,TRBV7-2,CASSPRGRTGELFF,TGTGCCAGCAGCCCCAGGGGGCGGACCGGGGAGCTGTTTTTT
-,few,TRBJ1-1,TRBV9,CASSGTLNTEAFF,TGTGCCAGCAGCGGGACACTGAACACTGAAGCTTTCTTT
-,-,TRBJ2-1,TRBV5-1,CASSLGGRVTAYNEQFF,TGCGCCAGCAGCTTGGGGGGACGGGTAACTGCGTACAATGAGCAGTTCTTC
-,-,TRBJ2-7,TRBV27,CATSGHGSAYEQYF,TGTGCCACCAGTGGGCACGGGAGCGCCTACGAGCAGTACTTC
TRBD1,few,TRBJ1-1,TRBV5-5,CASSLEGASEAFF,TGTGCCAGCAGCTTAGAGGGGGCATCTGAAGCTTTCTTT
-,-,TRBJ1-1,TRBV11-3,CASSYRAAVSNTEAFF,TGTGCCAGCAGCTACCGGGCCGCGGTATCGAACACTGAAGCTTTCTTT